Below are 23 T cell receptor beta chains sequenced from a single sample in a study of CD8+CD57+ T cells in acquired aplastic anemia. It was genomic DNA that served as the template for profiling TCR beta VDJ and CDR3. TCRdb fed the reads into MiXCR, producing one record per CDR3 protein. The data contain just over 450,000 distinct CDR3 sequences, less than 35% of them singletons. The sequenced patients had an expansion of CD8+CD57+ cells seen by flow cytometry. The sequencing input was sorted CD4+, CD8+, or CD8+CD57+ T cells (not recorded which) from PBMCs. The receptor source for this set is a human donor with aplastic anemia.

In this sample, this clonotype turned up a few times. A much larger clone is a single base away; this may be a read error. The chain employs TRBV24-1 and TRBJ2-3, with D unclear. The ends were cut back, 5 bases at V and 4 bases at J, with 9 bases in the middle. The CDR3 contains 13 residues. The V gene's germline CDR1 is KGHDR and CDR2 SFDVKD. The CDR3 DNA reads TGTGCCACCAGTGGATCTCTACCAGATACGCAGTATTTT. Its translation is CATSGSLPDTQYF.

This clonotype was detected a few times. The V and J genes are TRBV30 and TRBJ1-2; maybe TRBD1 (5 bases). V dropped 0 bases and J dropped 7 bases, with 9 bases sitting between them. This CDR3 region has 12 residues. CDR1 and CDR2 from the germline V gene are GTSNPN and SVGIG (reference sequence). CDR3 amino acids: CAWSVLGGGYTF. The CDR3 region has the DNA TGTGCCTGGAGTGTACTTGGGGGTGGCTACACCTTC.

In this sample, this clonotype turned up many times. The rearrangement uses TRBV9 and TRBJ1-2, with 8 positions matching TRBD1. Germline values: CDR1 SGDLS, CDR2 YYNGEE. Trimming took 3 bases from V and 2 from J; bases not matched to a gene: 3. This CDR3 spans 14 amino acids. The CDR3 nucleotides read TGTGCCAGCAGCGCCCGGGACAGGAACTATGGCTACACCTTC. It is translated as CASSARDRNYGYTF. The full variable domain, rest sourced from reference TRBV9 and TRBJ1-2, is DSGVTQTPKHLITATGQRVTLRCSPRSGDLSVYWYQQSLDQGLQFLIQYYNGEERAKGNILERFSAQQFPDLHSELNLSSLELGDSALYFCASSARDRNYGYTFGSGTRLTVV.

This clonotype was counted at least ten times. The genes are TRBV29-1 and TRBJ1-1; 9 bases are shared with TRBD1. Germline CDR1 reads SQVTM; CDR2 reads ANQGSEA. The CDR3 is made up of 15 amino acids. V dropped 1 base and J dropped 5; count of bases not matched to a gene: 8. The CDR3 region has the DNA TGCAGCGTTGAAGTGGATGACAGGGGGTGGACTGAAGCTTTCTTT. Translation gives CSVEVDDRGWTEAFF.

V and J are TRBV12-3 or TRBV12-4 and TRBJ2-3, with D perhaps TRBD2 (6 bases). This CDR3 comprises 15 residues. Trimming left V 7 bases short and J 11 bases short, with 25 bases between. The CDR3 here is CASTYSGTGVGMQYF. CDR3 sequence (DNA): TGTGCCAGCACCTACTCCGGGACTGGAGTAGGGATGCAGTATTTT.

The chain employs TRBV15 and TRBJ1-6; D remains unclear. Trimming removed 3 bases from V and 13 bases from J, with 19 bases in between. This CDR3 comprises 15 residues. The germline gives CDR1 LNHNV, CDR2 YYDKDF (reference sequence). The CDR3 DNA follows: TGTGCCACCAGCAGGAACGGACGGTTTGAGGAGCCCCTCCACTTT. Its protein is CATSRNGRFEEPLHF.

V gene TRBV7-6 combines with J gene TRBJ2-4; D unclear. The CDR3 covers 16 residues. Trimming cost V 5 bases and J 0 bases, with 14 bases left between them. Germline assignment: CDR1 SGHVS and CDR2 FNYEAQ. CDR3 loop: CASSPEPGLAKNIQYF. In DNA form, the CDR3 reads TGTGCCAGCAGCCCCGAGCCAGGTCTAGCCAAAAACATTCAGTACTTC.

This clonotype showed up just a few times. V is TRBV5-1 and J is TRBJ2-7; possibly TRBD2 for D (5 bases). CDR3 length equals 14 residues. Germline loops: CDR1 SGHRS, CDR2 YFSETQ. Trimming took off 1 base at V and 3 bases at J, with 11 bases between the two ends. The CDR3 nucleotides are TGCGCCAGCAGCTTGAGCACTAGTTACTACGAGCAGTACTTC. Translated, it gives CASSLSTSYYEQYF.

This clonotype turned up a few times. The chain couples TRBV5-5 to TRBJ1-2, with 7 bases fitting TRBD1. The germline CDR1 and CDR2 sequences are SGHKS and YYEKEE (reference sequence). The CDR3 totals 15 residues. After removal of 0 bases from V and 1 base from J, the junction contained 3 bases not matched to a gene. The CDR3 reads CASSLGNRGNYGYTF. The CDR3 nucleotides read TGTGCCAGCAGCTTGGGAAACAGGGGTAACTATGGCTACACCTTC.

Details on this clonotype: The junction departs from the called germline gene at one end, perhaps through a read error. The chain has TRBV10-3 and TRBJ1-2, with 9 positions matching TRBD1. The CDR3 totals 14 residues. Germline V gene sequence: CDR1 ENHRY, CDR2 SYGVKD. CDR3 protein: CASSFRTGVDGYTF. CDR3 bases: TGTGCCAGCAGTTTCAGGACAGGGGTCGATGGCTACACCTTC.

The chain employs TRBV5-1 and TRBJ1-3, with 7 nucleotides matching TRBD1. Germline CDR1 and CDR2: SGHRS and YFSETQ. The length of the CDR3 is 16 residues. V lost 0 bases to trimming and J lost 1 base; unmatched junction nucleotides: 4. CDR3 sequence: CASSLGGTESGNTIYF. CDR3 DNA: TGCGCCAGCAGCTTGGGGGGGACAGAGTCTGGAAACACCATATATTTT.

This clonotype appeared many times. The V call is TRBV9, the J call TRBJ2-3; D remains ambiguous. This CDR3 is built from 13 residues. Germline CDR1 is SGDLS and CDR2 is YYNGEE. V shed 6 bases and J shed 2 bases, with 10 bases lying between them. The DNA of the CDR3 is TGTGCCAGCAATGATATGGACACAGATACGCAGTATTTT. It is translated as CASNDMDTDTQYF. The full variable domain, rest sourced from reference TRBV9 and TRBJ2-3, is DSGVTQTPKHLITATGQRVTLRCSPRSGDLSVYWYQQSLDQGLQFLIQYYNGEERAKGNILERFSAQQFPDLHSELNLSSLELGDSALYFCASNDMDTDTQYFGPGTRLTVL.

This clonotype turned up a few times. This rearrangement joins TRBV7-2 to TRBJ1-1; 8 bases agree with TRBD1. This CDR3 has 16 amino acids. Germline V gene data show CDR1 as SGHTA and CDR2 as FQGNSA. Germline trimming cut 4 bases from V and 7 bases from J; bases unmatched to any gene: 14. Written as DNA, the CDR3 is TGTGCCAGCAGCTCGAGGACAGGGCCGGTTTCGAATGAAGCTTTCTTT. This translates into CASSSRTGPVSNEAFF.

This clonotype came up a few times. This chain joins TRBV5-1 and TRBJ1-1; D is uncertain. The CDR3 has 15 amino acids. Germline V CDR1 and CDR2: SGHRS, YFSETQ. V shed 3 bases and J shed 1 base, with 13 bases lying between them. The DNA for the CDR3 is TGCGCCAGCAGCTACAACATTCCTGAGAACACTGAAGCTTTCTTT. Amino acids: CASSYNIPENTEAFF. The full variable domain, in which reference TRBV5-1 and TRBJ1-1 provide the parts outside the CDR3, is KAGVTQTPRYLIKTRGQQVTLSCSPISGHRSVSWYQQTPGQGLQFLFEYFSETQRNKGNFPGRFSGRQFSNSRSEMNVSTLELGDSALYLCASSYNIPENTEAFFGQGTRLTVV.

This sequence joins TRBV9 and TRBJ2-2, with D possibly matching TRBD1 (5 bases). The CDR3 is 17 amino acids. Looked up from germline, CDR1 is SGDLS and CDR2 is YYNGEE. V was cut by 0 bases and J by 1 base, with 13 bases left in between. The CDR3 nucleotides read TGTGCCAGCAGCGTAGACCTGGGGCAGGTGAACACCGGGGAGCTGTTTTTT. This sequence encodes CASSVDLGQVNTGELFF.

The sample holds a few counts of this clonotype. The genes are TRBV30 and TRBJ2-3; TRBD2 matches 7 bases. With 4 bases clipped from V and 9 bases from J, the junction kept 16 bases outside the gene matches. Germline lookup yields CDR1 GTSNPN and CDR2 SVGIG (reference sequence). The CDR3 runs to 15 residues. CDR3 coding DNA: TGTGCCTGGACGAAGGGGAAGACTAGCTACGAGACGCAGTATTTT. It translates to CAWTKGKTSYETQYF.

On this clonotype itself: The germline gene is not matched at one end of the junction; a read error may be the cause. The rearrangement joins TRBV20-1 to TRBJ2-7; 8 bases are shared with TRBD1. Germline V gives CDR1 DFQATT, CDR2 SNEGSKA (reference sequence). The CDR3 contains 13 residues. CDR3 coding DNA: TGCGGTGCCGTGGGACAGGCTATCAGGGAGCAGTACTTC. It translates to CGAVGQAIREQYF.

This clonotype was picked up many times. The V gene is TRBV9, the J gene TRBJ2-5, with D unresolved. The CDR3 is 13 amino acids. Per germline, CDR1 SGDLS and CDR2 YYNGEE. Trimming cost V 0 bases and J 2 bases, with 5 bases left between them. The CDR3 reads CASSVGDQETQYF. Written as DNA, the CDR3 is TGTGCCAGCAGCGTAGGTGATCAAGAGACCCAGTACTTC.

With respect to this clonotype: This may come from a read error, since a much larger clone is one base off. Written as DNA, the CDR3 is TGTGGCAGCAGCGTGGGGGGGGAGAGCAATCAGCCCCAGCATTTT. This sequence encodes CGSSVGGESNQPQHF. The rearrangement uses TRBV9 and TRBJ1-5; a weak D match, TRBD1 (5 bases). This CDR3 is built from 15 residues. Germline CDR1 reads SGDLS; CDR2 reads YYNGEE.

This chain connects TRBV9 to TRBJ1-3; D might be TRBD1 (5 bases). Germline V gives CDR1 SGDLS, CDR2 YYNGEE. This CDR3 comprises 15 residues. V dropped 2 bases and J dropped 3 bases, with 12 bases sitting between them. CDR3 amino acids: CASSVIGRGGNTIYF. The CDR3 DNA reads as TGTGCCAGCAGCGTGATAGGGAGGGGTGGAAACACCATATATTTT.

V usage is TRBV29-1 and J usage is TRBJ1-1; maybe TRBD1 (6 bases). V was trimmed by 3 bases and J by 11 bases, leaving 13 bases between them. The CDR3 has 11 amino acids. In germline, CDR1 is SQVTM, CDR2 ANQGSEA. Here the CDR3 DNA reads TGCAGCGTTGAGGTCCAGGGGAAGGCTTTCTTT. Amino acids: CSVEVQGKAFF.

This chain links TRBV5-1 with TRBJ2-1, with no clear D. The V end was cut by 5 bases, the J end by 3 bases, with 15 bases between. Germline CDR1 reads SGHRS; CDR2 reads YFSETQ. CDR3 length: 15 amino acids. CDR3 region: CASSTSSGVYNEQFF. The CDR3 DNA sequence: TGCGCCAGCAGTACATCTAGTGGGGTCTACAATGAGCAGTTCTTC.

V usage is TRBV15 and J usage is TRBJ1-2, with 8 bases aligning to TRBD1. Germline V gene sequence: CDR1 LNHNV, CDR2 YYDKDF (reference sequence). Losses at the gene ends were 0 bases for V and 9 bases for J; bases not matched to a gene: 6. The CDR3 contains 14 residues. CDR3 sequence reads: CATSRDRDRRSYTF. The CDR3 DNA is TGTGCCACCAGCAGAGACAGGGACAGGCGAAGCTACACCTTC.